What follows are 12 T cell receptor beta chains derived from one specimen sequenced in a study of blood T cells in healthy people across ages (dated by TCRdb to 2015 to 2017). Library creation used 5' RACE. The run used an Illumina HiSeq 2500. A second 7 to 11 cycle PCR used a sample-barcoded 5' primer and a J-beta primer mix. TCRdb reworked the public reads: Q25 trimming with fastp, MiXCR clone assembly, productive beta chains retained. Duplicate CDR3 protein sequences are folded into a single record with the most common DNA and genes. This sample gives about 780,000 distinct CDR3 sequences in total; roughly 24% of them show up just once. Together, the top ten hold less than 3.5% of the sample. This sample was shared with a second study, whose subject was T cells of mothers and their children.

Source material: blood. Receptors were obtained from a boy younger than 18 in good health.

This clonotype was seen a handful of times. Sequence at one end of the junction differs from germline and may be a read error. The chain employs TRBV6-5 and TRBJ1-5; D gene ambiguous. The CDR3 runs to 14 residues. Germline V gene data show CDR1 as MNHEY and CDR2 as SVGAGI. The CDR3 spells CASGRGYGNQSQHF. The DNA of the CDR3 is TGTGCCAGCGGACGGGGTTATGGCAATCAGTCCCAGCATTTT.

This clonotype appeared a few times. The chain uses TRBV24-1 and TRBJ2-2; D might be TRBD1 or TRBD2, each matching 6 bases. Between the trimmed V and J ends, which lost 3 bases and 4 bases, there was a span of 11 bases. CDR1 KGHDR and CDR2 SFDVKD come from the germline V gene. The CDR3 extends over 15 amino acids. CDR3 sequence: CATSDGGHLTGELFF. CDR3 coding DNA: TGTGCCACCAGTGATGGGGGGCACCTCACCGGGGAGCTGTTTTTT.

DNA for the CDR3: TGTGCCAGCAGCCCCGGACAGGGGCGATCTGGATTGTACCAAGAGACCCAGTACTTC. Amino acid sequence: CASSPGQGRSGLYQETQYF. The V call is TRBV7-7, the J call TRBJ2-5, with TRBD1 matching over 9 bases. The CDR3 spans 19 residues. The germline V gene encodes CDR1 SSHAT and CDR2 FNYEAQ (reference sequence). V lost 5 bases and J lost 0; bases outside the gene matches: 16.

The rearrangement joins TRBV7-9 to TRBJ1-1; 9 positions match TRBD1. V lost 5 bases, J lost 6 bases, and 10 bases stayed unmatched. The CDR3 loop spans 15 amino acids. CDR1 and CDR2 from the germline V gene are SEHNR and FQNEAQ (reference sequence). CDR3 sequence (DNA): TGTGCCAGCAGCACCTGGACAGGGGAAATGGCTGAAGCTTTCTTT. This encodes CASSTWTGEMAEAFF.

This clonotype has only a few counts. V gene TRBV7-2 combines with J gene TRBJ2-4, with D perhaps matching TRBD1 or TRBD2 (5 bases each). V lost 2 bases and J lost 5, with 7 bases in between. The CDR3 loop spans 13 amino acids. Germline CDR1 reads SGHTA; CDR2 reads FQGNSA. CDR3 region: CASSLPGQNIQYF. In DNA, the CDR3 is TGTGCCAGCAGCTTACCGGGACAAAACATTCAGTACTTC.

This clonotype has a handful of counts. The chain links TRBV2 to TRBJ2-3, with 9 bases matching TRBD2. Germline V gene sequence: CDR1 SNHLY, CDR2 FYNNEI. There are 15 residues in the CDR3. Trimming cost V 3 bases and J 6 bases; bases outside gene matches: 7. CDR3 amino acids: CASSDGAGGPDTQYF. The CDR3 nucleotides are TGTGCCAGCAGTGATGGAGCGGGGGGCCCCGATACGCAGTATTTT.

The table lists this clonotype with a few counts. The chain links TRBV7-9 to TRBJ1-2; 9 bases are a match to TRBD1. V lost 4 bases, J lost 8 bases, and 8 bases stayed unmatched. Germline CDR1 and CDR2: SEHNR and FQNEAQ (reference sequence). The CDR3 runs to 14 residues. CDR3 in DNA: TGTGCCAGCAGCTCGCGGGGACAGGGTGCCGGCTACACCTTC. Encoded protein: CASSSRGQGAGYTF.

This clonotype has a handful of counts. The chain carries TRBV28 and TRBJ1-3; 8 nucleotides match TRBD1. The CDR3 has 16 residues. From germline, CDR1 is MDHEN and CDR2 SYDVKM. J was trimmed by 0 bases and V by 7 bases; bases with no gene match: 8. CDR3 nucleotides: TGTGCCAGCAAAAACTTGGGACAGGCCTCTGGAAACACCATATATTTT. It codes for CASKNLGQASGNTIYF.

This clonotype turned up a few times. This sequence joins TRBV5-1 and TRBJ1-4; D remains unclear. The germline V gene encodes CDR1 SGHRS and CDR2 YFSETQ. V was pared by 4 bases and J by 0 bases, with 10 bases between. The CDR3 length is 15 residues. CDR3 protein: CASSHADATNEKLFF. The DNA of the CDR3 is TGCGCCAGCAGCCACGCAGATGCAACTAATGAAAAACTGTTTTTT.

The chain is built from TRBV27 and TRBJ2-1; D not certain. This CDR3 is 14 amino acids long. V shed 1 base and J shed 5 bases, with 9 bases lying between them. CDR1 is MNHEY and CDR2 is SMNVEV in the germline V gene (reference sequence). The CDR3 here is CASSLWSANNEQFF. The CDR3, as DNA: TGTGCCAGCAGTTTATGGTCAGCGAACAATGAGCAGTTCTTC.

In its sample, this clonotype was seen a few times. J is TRBJ2-5 and V is TRBV20-1; weak D call: TRBD1 (6 bases). This CDR3 has 12 residues. From germline, CDR1 is DFQATT and CDR2 SNEGSKA (reference sequence). Deletions cut 3 bases from V and 3 bases from J, with 8 bases between. CDR3 in amino acids: CSASRQEETQYF. The DNA for the CDR3 is TGCAGTGCTAGCAGACAGGAAGAGACCCAGTACTTC.

In regard to this clonotype: One junction end disagrees with the germline gene, perhaps due to a read error. The chain employs TRBV4-1 and TRBJ2-3; 11 positions agree with TRBD1. The CDR3 contains 15 residues. Germline CDR1 MGHRA, CDR2 YSYEKL. In DNA, the CDR3 is TGCGCCAGTAGCCCGGACAGGGGGCCCACAGATACGCAGTATTTT. This codes for CASSPDRGPTDTQYF.